This TCR beta chain was recorded in a study of cytomegalovirus exposure and HLA in healthy donors. Germline assignment: CDR1 LNHDA and CDR2 SQIVND (reference sequence). Trimming cost V 9 bases and J 3 bases, with 17 bases left between them. This CDR3 has 15 residues. Primers: 60 Vbeta forward and 13 Jbeta reverse. Using immunoSEQ multiplex PCR, the repertoire was profiled, and TCRdb retains in-frame clones only, with some absent. The repertoire includes some 240,000 clones, more than 75% of them detected once, and about 3.8% sits in the top ten. Specimen: PBMCs. This TCR was sampled from a male donor in good health and CMV-seronegative. The V gene is TRBV19, the J gene TRBJ2-2, with D hard to call. CDR3 sequence reads: CASFDTWLYTGELFF. In DNA, the CDR3 is TGTGCCAGCTTTGACACTTGGTTGTACACCGGGGAGCTGTTTTTT.